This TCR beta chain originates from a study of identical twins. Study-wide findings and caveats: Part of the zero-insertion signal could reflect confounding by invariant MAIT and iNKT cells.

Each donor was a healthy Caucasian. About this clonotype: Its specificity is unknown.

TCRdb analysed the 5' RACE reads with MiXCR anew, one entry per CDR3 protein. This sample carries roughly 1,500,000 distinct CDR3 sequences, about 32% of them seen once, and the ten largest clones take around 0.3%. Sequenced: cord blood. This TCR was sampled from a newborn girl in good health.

CDR3 nucleotides: TGTGCCAGCAGCCAAGAATCCGGGAGCTCCTACAATGAGCAGTACTTC. It is translated as CASSQESGSSYNEQYF. The chain joins TRBV14 to TRBJ2-1; a possible D gene is TRBD2 (6 bases). The DNA end lines up better with TRBJ2-7; the J call may be wrong. Looked up from germline, CDR1 is SGHDN and CDR2 is FVKESK. The length of the CDR3 is 16 residues.